This record looks at one TCR beta chain sequence and its context. Its binding antigen is unknown. No quality values exist for individual bases; no much larger clone is one base distant. This sample also contains other DNA sequences that code for the same CDR3. Patients with a history of autoimmune disease or receiving systemic immunosuppression were excluded from the trial. Peripheral blood for TCR sequencing was drawn from every dose cohort at baseline, at cycle 4 day 1 and at cycle 7 day 1. Samples came from an open-label, multicenter, first-in-human phase I dose-escalation trial of ivuxolimab. The trial enrolled adults with locally advanced or metastatic head and neck squamous cell, hepatocellular, melanoma or renal cell carcinoma. Before TCR sequencing, CD4+ T cells and CD8+ T cells from peripheral blood were sorted into separate populations. These data come from a study of OX40 agonist ivuxolimab in advanced cancers. Describing the broader study: Ivuxolimab was an agonistic, fully human IgG2 monoclonal antibody directed against OX40 (CD134), a costimulatory receptor. Intravenous ivuxolimab was administered to patients every 2 weeks at six dose levels: 0.01, 0.1, 0.3, 1.5, 3 and 10 mg/kg. Among the approximately 54 dose-escalation patients, about 19 had hepatocellular carcinoma, approximately 15 melanoma, 9 renal cell carcinoma and 9 head and neck cancer. A male proportion of about 79% and a mean age of around 60 years, ranging from 23 to 79, were recorded for the dose-escalation cohort. Prior anti-PD-1, anti-PD-L1 or anti-CTLA-4 therapy was permitted, and about two fifths of dose-escalation patients had received checkpoint inhibitors. Partial responses occurred in three dose-escalation patients, of whom one had hepatocellular carcinoma and two had cutaneous melanoma. The purpose of peripheral TCRbeta sequencing was to test whether ivuxolimab changed TCR sequence diversity and led to clonal T-cell expansion. The paper describes the monotherapy dose-escalation part (N = 52 patients) of the phase I trial of ivuxolimab.

Genomic DNA was extracted from sorted cells for sequencing of the TCRbeta CDR3 region. The immunoSEQ Assay was used to sequence the TCRbeta CDR3 regions. Entries here come from immuneACCESS through TCRdb and include only in-frame sequences with V and J called. Some clones fail to appear in such tables; in the studies checked, an unresolved V gene covers under half of the shortfall, and the cause of the remainder is unknown. The sample data list tens of thousands of clones, and over 80% of these were observed just once. The biggest ten clones account for around 6.4% of the sample. Overall study outcomes, separate from this receptor: Antigen specificity was not determined for the clonally expanded peripheral T cells. Low levels of normalized T-cell clonal expansion were also seen in some patients who did not respond. At doses from 0.1 to 3.0 mg/kg, clonal expansion was seen in both CD4+ and CD8+ blood T cells between baseline and week 6. Partial responders in the 0.1-3.0 mg/kg groups had among the lowest normalized peripheral clonal expansion, especially among CD8+ T cells. After ivuxolimab, more expanded clones were found on average in CD8+ T cells than in CD4+ T cells.

Relative to germline, V is 1 base shorter and J is 6 bases shorter, with 10 bases between their ends. The CDR3 covers 14 residues, taking in both the cysteine and the phenylalanine. Only CDR3 DNA remains: 42 bases, in frame from the first base. Based on the germline V gene, the CDR1 and CDR2 sequences are SGDLS and YYNGEE. The V and J segments used are TRBV9 and TRBJ2-2, with the D gene possibly TRBD1 or TRBD2, each one fitting 5 bases. The sample consisted of CD4+ or CD8+ T cells sorted from blood, taken in a trial of the OX40 agonist ivuxolimab. The clonotype originates from an adult with an advanced solid tumor such as melanoma, head and neck, liver or kidney cancer. The CDR3 region reads CASSVRQGPGELFF. Here is the DNA: TGTGCCAGCAGCGTACGGCAGGGACCCGGGGAGCTGTTTTTT.